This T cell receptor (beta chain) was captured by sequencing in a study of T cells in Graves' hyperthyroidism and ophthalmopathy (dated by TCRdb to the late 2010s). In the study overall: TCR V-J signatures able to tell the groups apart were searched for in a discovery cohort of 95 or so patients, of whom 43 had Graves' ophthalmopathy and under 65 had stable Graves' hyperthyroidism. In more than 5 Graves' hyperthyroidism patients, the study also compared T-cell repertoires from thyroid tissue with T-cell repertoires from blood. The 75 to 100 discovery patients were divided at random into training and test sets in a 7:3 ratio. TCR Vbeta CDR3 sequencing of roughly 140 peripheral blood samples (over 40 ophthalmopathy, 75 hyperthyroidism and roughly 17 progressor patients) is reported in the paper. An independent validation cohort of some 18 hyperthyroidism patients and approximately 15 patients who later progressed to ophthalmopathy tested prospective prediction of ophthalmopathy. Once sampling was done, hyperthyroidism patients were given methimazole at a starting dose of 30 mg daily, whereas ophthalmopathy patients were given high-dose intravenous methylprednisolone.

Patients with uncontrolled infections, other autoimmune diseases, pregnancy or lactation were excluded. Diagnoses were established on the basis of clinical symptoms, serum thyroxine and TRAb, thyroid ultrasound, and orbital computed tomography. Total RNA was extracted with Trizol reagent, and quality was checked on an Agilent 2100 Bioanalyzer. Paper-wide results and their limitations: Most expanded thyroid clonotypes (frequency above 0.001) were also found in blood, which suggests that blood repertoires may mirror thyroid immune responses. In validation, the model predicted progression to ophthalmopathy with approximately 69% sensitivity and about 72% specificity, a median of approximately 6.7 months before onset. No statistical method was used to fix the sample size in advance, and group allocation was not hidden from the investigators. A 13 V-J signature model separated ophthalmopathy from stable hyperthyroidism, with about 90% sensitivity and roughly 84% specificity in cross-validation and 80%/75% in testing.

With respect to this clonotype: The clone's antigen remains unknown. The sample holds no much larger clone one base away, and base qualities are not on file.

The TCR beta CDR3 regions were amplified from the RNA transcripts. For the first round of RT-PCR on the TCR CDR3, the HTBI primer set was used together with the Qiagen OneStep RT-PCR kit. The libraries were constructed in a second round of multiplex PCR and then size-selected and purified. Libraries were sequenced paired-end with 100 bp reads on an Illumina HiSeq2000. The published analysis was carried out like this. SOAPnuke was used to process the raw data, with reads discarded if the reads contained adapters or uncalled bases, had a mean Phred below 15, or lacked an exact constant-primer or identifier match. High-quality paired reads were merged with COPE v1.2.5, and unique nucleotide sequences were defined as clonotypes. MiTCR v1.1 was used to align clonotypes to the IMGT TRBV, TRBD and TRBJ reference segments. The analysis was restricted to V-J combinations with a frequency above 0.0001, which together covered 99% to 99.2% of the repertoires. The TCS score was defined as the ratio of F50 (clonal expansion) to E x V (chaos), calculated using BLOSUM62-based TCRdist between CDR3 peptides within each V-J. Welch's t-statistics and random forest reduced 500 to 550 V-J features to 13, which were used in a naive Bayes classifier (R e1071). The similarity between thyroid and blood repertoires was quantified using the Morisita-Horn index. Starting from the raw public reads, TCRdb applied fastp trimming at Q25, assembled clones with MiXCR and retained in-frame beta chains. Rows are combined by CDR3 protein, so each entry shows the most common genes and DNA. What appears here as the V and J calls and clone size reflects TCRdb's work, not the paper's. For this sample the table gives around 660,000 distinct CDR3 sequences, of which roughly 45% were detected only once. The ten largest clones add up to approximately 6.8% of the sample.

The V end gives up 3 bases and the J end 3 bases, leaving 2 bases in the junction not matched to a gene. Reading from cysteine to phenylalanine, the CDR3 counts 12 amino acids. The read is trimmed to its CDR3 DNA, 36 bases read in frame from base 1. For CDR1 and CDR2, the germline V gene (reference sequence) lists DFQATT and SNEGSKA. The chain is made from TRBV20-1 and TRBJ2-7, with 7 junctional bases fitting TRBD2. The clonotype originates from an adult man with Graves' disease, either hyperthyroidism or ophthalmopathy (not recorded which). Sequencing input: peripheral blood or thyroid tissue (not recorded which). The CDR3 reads CSASGRFYEQYF. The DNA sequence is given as TGCAGTGCTAGCGGGAGGTTCTACGAGCAGTACTTC.